Below are 27 T cell receptor beta chains sequenced from a single sample in a study of chemoradiotherapy in HPV16-positive cancers. The protocol was immunoSEQ multiplex PCR, while the TCRdb copy is restricted to in-frame clones and leaves out a portion. The sample has about 3,300 clones, 60% to 80% seen once; the top ten hold approximately 15%. Sampling was done from a patient who underwent chemoradiotherapy. The source of these receptors is a human donor with HPV-associated anogenital cancer.

The chain has TRBV19 and TRBJ1-2, with D hard to call. Germline loops: CDR1 LNHDA, CDR2 SQIVND (reference sequence). CDR3 size: 14 residues. V gave up 2 bases and J gave up 2 bases, with 9 bases separating them. CDR3 region: CASSINGENYGYTF. CDR3 DNA sequence: TGTGCCAGTAGTATAAACGGAGAGAACTATGGCTACACCTTC.

The chain carries TRBV5-8 and TRBJ2-1; 7 bases fit TRBD1. The trim removed 5 bases at V and 2 bases at J, leaving 7 bases unmatched. From germline, CDR1 is SGHTS and CDR2 YDEGEE. This CDR3 region has 15 residues. The CDR3: CASSLKGAAYNEQFF. The CDR3 DNA sequence: TGTGCCAGCAGTTTGAAGGGGGCGGCCTACAATGAGCAGTTCTTC.

This chain joins TRBV2 and TRBJ1-4; 9 nucleotides line up with TRBD1. V lost 3 bases to trimming and J lost 8 bases; unmatched junction nucleotides: 16. The V gene's germline CDR1 is SNHLY and CDR2 FYNNEI. The CDR3 extends over 18 amino acids. The CDR3 region has the DNA TGTGCCAGCAGTGATGTCCCGGGACAGGGAGGCTTAAGGGAAAAACTGTTTTTT. As protein: CASSDVPGQGGLREKLFF. Full variable domain (rest looked up from reference TRBV2 and TRBJ1-4): EPEVTQTPSHQVTQMGQEVILRCVPISNHLYFYWYRQILGQKVEFLVSFYNNEISEKSEIFDDQFSVERPDGSNFTLKIRSTKLEDSAMYFCASSDVPGQGGLREKLFFGSGTQLSVL.

The chain is built from TRBV19 and TRBJ2-7; D possibly corresponds to TRBD2 (5 bases). Trimming shortened V by 10 bases and J by 0 bases, and 13 bases separated the two germline ends. The germline V gene has CDR1 LNHDA and CDR2 SQIVND (reference sequence). The CDR3 has 13 residues. The CDR3 region is CATRRGSSYEQYF. The CDR3 bases are TGTGCCACGAGACGGGGAAGCTCCTACGAGCAGTACTTC.

The chain is built from TRBV10-3 and TRBJ1-5, with 9 bases identical to TRBD1. CDR1 is ENHRY, CDR2 SYGVKD, per germline. The trim removed 11 bases at V and 2 bases at J, leaving 7 bases unmatched. The CDR3 length is 14 residues. The CDR3 region is CAASTGGGNQPQHF. The CDR3 DNA is TGTGCCGCCTCGACAGGGGGTGGCAATCAGCCCCAGCATTTT.

V is TRBV30 and J is TRBJ1-4; 7 nucleotides align to TRBD1. The V and J ends lost 4 bases and 8 bases, in that order; junction bases with no gene match: 4. The CDR3 contains 12 residues. Germline V gene data show CDR1 as GTSNPN and CDR2 as SVGIG (reference sequence). The CDR3 region has the DNA TGTGCCTGGAAAAGGGACAGCGAAAAACTGTTTTTT. Its protein product is CAWKRDSEKLFF.

The chain combines TRBV6-6 with TRBJ1-1; D may be TRBD1 (5 bases). CDR3 length equals 15 residues. Trimming took 0 bases from V and 7 from J, leaving 15 bases between them. Per germline, CDR1 MNHNY and CDR2 SVGAGI (reference sequence). CDR3 DNA sequence: TGTGCCAGCAGTTACTCTAGTCTAGGGGCCGGTGAAGCTTTCTTT. Translating it yields CASSYSSLGAGEAFF.

This chain uses TRBV6-1 with TRBJ1-5; D ambiguous. This CDR3 contains 15 residues. CDR1 is MNHNS, CDR2 SASEGT, per germline. The V gene lost 0 bases and the J gene lost 3 bases, with 9 bases spanning the gap. CDR3 DNA sequence: TGTGCCAGCAGTGAAGCGCCAGGAGCCAATCAGCCCCAGCATTTT. The encoded protein is CASSEAPGANQPQHF.

This sequence joins TRBV4-2 and TRBJ2-7, with D unclear. Germline V gene lookup returns CDR1 LGHNA and CDR2 YNFKEQ. This CDR3 contains 15 residues. V was clipped by 0 bases and J by 1 base, with 10 bases between them. The CDR3 spells CASSQDPVGSYEQYF. The CDR3, as DNA: TGTGCCAGCAGCCAAGATCCGGTGGGATCCTACGAGCAGTACTTC.

The sample holds a few counts of this clone. The chain employs TRBV7-6 and TRBJ1-6; 7 bases agree with TRBD1. This CDR3 has 15 residues. Germline V lookup: CDR1 SGHVS, CDR2 FNYEAQ. Germline trimming cut 5 bases from V and 3 bases from J; bases unmatched to any gene: 4. This CDR3 reads CASSPTGFYNSPLHF. The CDR3 DNA reads TGTGCCAGCAGCCCGACAGGGTTCTATAATTCACCCCTCCACTTT.

This clone has just one count. V and J are TRBV5-6 and TRBJ2-3; D unclear. The CDR3 is made up of 12 amino acids. Germline V CDR1 and CDR2: SGHDT, YYEEEE. V lost 4 bases, J lost 6 bases, and 9 bases lay in between. CDR3 nucleotide sequence: TGTGCCAGCAGCCGTGTAGGGGATACGCAGTATTTT. Amino acids: CASSRVGDTQYF.

The V call is TRBV30, the J call TRBJ2-5; D is possibly TRBD2 (7 bases). Germline lookup yields CDR1 GTSNPN and CDR2 SVGIG (reference sequence). The CDR3 loop spans 14 amino acids. V was clipped by 4 bases and J by 1 base, with 13 bases between them. CDR3: CAWNTRGGQETQYF. The CDR3 region has the DNA TGTGCCTGGAACACAAGGGGGGGCCAAGAGACCCAGTACTTC.

CDR3 amino acids: CASRDAGYTDTQYF. For the CDR3, the DNA is TGCGCCAGCAGGGACGCGGGGTACACAGATACGCAGTATTTT. The V gene is TRBV5-1, the J gene TRBJ2-3; weak D call: TRBD2 (6 bases). Germline-derived CDR1 and CDR2 are SGHRS and YFSETQ. The CDR3 loop spans 14 amino acids. Trimming stripped 5 bases from V and 2 bases from J, with 12 bases between.

The chain carries TRBV19 and TRBJ1-4, with D unclear. The germline gives CDR1 LNHDA, CDR2 SQIVND (reference sequence). The CDR3 is 13 amino acids. This CDR3 reads CSQPGRTYEKLFF. The CDR3 nucleotides are TGTTCCCAACCCGGGAGAACCTATGAAAAACTGTTTTTT.

The chain links TRBV4-1 to TRBJ1-1; 11 bases are shared with TRBD1. CDR1 is MGHRA and CDR2 is YSYEKL in the germline V gene. The ends lost 6 bases at V and 6 bases at J; junction bases unmatched: 6. This CDR3 spans 14 amino acids. CDR3 sequence (DNA): TGCGCCAGCAGACGAGGACAGGGGGCTTCTGAAGCTTTCTTT. As protein: CASRRGQGASEAFF.

This clone was detected a few times. V gene TRBV7-2 combines with J gene TRBJ1-1; 7 nucleotides line up with TRBD1. Unmatched junction bases numbered 7, after V lost 4 bases and J lost 5 bases. CDR1 and CDR2 (germline): SGHTA, FQGNSA. CDR3 size: 14 residues. In DNA, the CDR3 is TGTGCCAGCAGCTCCGACAGGGCTCGTACTGAAGCTTTCTTT. Translation: CASSSDRARTEAFF. The full variable domain, in which reference TRBV7-2 and TRBJ1-1 provide the parts outside the CDR3, is GAGVSQSPSNKVTEKGKDVELRCDPISGHTALYWYRQSLGQGLEFLIYFQGNSAPDKSGLPSDRFSAERTGGSVSTLTIQRTQQEDSAVYLCASSSDRARTEAFFGQGTRLTVV.

The V call is TRBV4-3, the J call TRBJ1-4, with D perhaps matching TRBD1 (6 bases). V lost 2 bases and J lost 12, with 19 bases in between. The CDR3 has 15 amino acids. Per germline, CDR1 LGHNA and CDR2 YSLEER. CDR3 sequence: CASSQQGTDRKELFF. For the CDR3, the DNA is TGCGCCAGCAGCCAACAGGGGACCGACCGTAAGGAACTGTTTTTT.

The V and J genes are TRBV11-2 and TRBJ2-3, with 11 nucleotides matching TRBD2. CDR1 SGHAT and CDR2 FQNNGV come from the germline V gene. The trim removed 5 bases at V and 5 bases at J, leaving 12 bases unmatched. This CDR3 contains 17 residues. CDR3 sequence: CASSLKGSGGAKDTQYF. In nucleotides, the CDR3 is TGTGCCAGCAGCCTAAAGGGTAGCGGGGGGGCGAAAGATACGCAGTATTTT.

This rearrangement joins TRBV6-1 to TRBJ1-5; a possible D gene is TRBD1 (5 bases). Trimming stripped 4 bases from V and 6 bases from J, with 13 bases between. Germline CDR1 and CDR2: MNHNS and SASEGT. The CDR3 loop spans 14 amino acids. CDR3 amino acids: CASSGTTQGQPQHF. DNA for the CDR3: TGTGCCAGCAGTGGAACGACTCAGGGTCAGCCCCAGCATTTT.

The chain couples TRBV7-6 to TRBJ2-5; 9 bases are shared with TRBD2. Germline loops: CDR1 SGHVS, CDR2 FNYEAQ. J lost 0 bases, V lost 4 bases, and 3 bases had no gene match. CDR3 length: 15 residues. Here the CDR3 DNA reads TGTGCCAGCAGCTCCAAGCGGGGGGACCAAGAGACCCAGTACTTC. Its protein is CASSSKRGDQETQYF.

The chain couples TRBV5-1 to TRBJ1-1; TRBD1 agrees at 8 bases. The CDR3 runs to 16 residues. V lost 0 bases and J lost 0; bases outside the gene matches: 4. Germline CDR1 is SGHRS and CDR2 is YFSETQ. The CDR3: CASSLARGRMNTEAFF. As DNA, the CDR3 is TGCGCCAGCAGCTTGGCCAGGGGGCGGATGAACACTGAAGCTTTCTTT.

The chain uses TRBV2 and TRBJ1-2; no definite D call. The germline V gene encodes CDR1 SNHLY and CDR2 FYNNEI. The V gene lost 5 bases and the J gene lost 6 bases, with 13 bases spanning the gap. This CDR3 is 13 amino acids long. The CDR3 DNA reads TGTGCCAGCAGTCTTACGTGGTCAGATGGCTACACCTTC. Its translation is CASSLTWSDGYTF.

The rearrangement links TRBV5-1 to TRBJ2-5; the match to TRBD2 covers 13 bases. CDR1 SGHRS and CDR2 YFSETQ come from the germline V gene. The CDR3 totals 16 residues. The V segment lost 4 bases and the J segment 1 base; nucleotides outside the gene matches: 4. The CDR3 DNA reads as TGCGCCAGCAGCCCCGGACTAGCGGGGGCCCAAGAGACCCAGTACTTC. It is translated as CASSPGLAGAQETQYF.

V gene TRBV6-5 combines with J gene TRBJ1-2, with D perhaps TRBD1 (5 bases). The CDR3 runs to 12 residues. From germline, CDR1 is MNHEY and CDR2 SVGAGI. V lost 5 bases and J lost 5, with 9 bases in between. The CDR3 nucleotides are TGTGCCAGCAGTCCTGAGGGGTATGGCTACACCTTC. Translating gives CASSPEGYGYTF.

This clone was seen only a few times. V is TRBV6-1 and J is TRBJ2-2; D remains unclear. Germline-derived CDR1 and CDR2 are MNHNS and SASEGT. The V gene lost 1 base and the J gene lost 3 bases, with 6 bases spanning the gap. This CDR3 region has 14 residues. CDR3 loop: CASSEGVDTGELFF. CDR3 nucleotides: TGTGCCAGCAGTGAAGGGGTCGACACCGGGGAGCTGTTTTTT.

V usage is TRBV27 and J usage is TRBJ2-3; perhaps TRBD2 as D (5 bases). From germline, CDR1 is MNHEY and CDR2 SMNVEV (reference sequence). V was cut by 3 bases and J by 7 bases, with 14 bases left in between. The CDR3 spans 14 residues. The CDR3 here is CASSFGVGKNTQYF. The CDR3 bases are TGTGCCAGCAGTTTCGGGGTGGGTAAAAATACGCAGTATTTT.

V is TRBV9 and J is TRBJ1-1, with D unclear. The germline CDR1 and CDR2 sequences are SGDLS and YYNGEE. This CDR3 has 13 amino acids. Trimming took off 0 bases at V and 4 bases at J, with 7 bases between the two ends. The CDR3, as DNA: TGTGCCAGCAGCGTAGTATCTGGCACTGAAGCTTTCTTT. Protein: CASSVVSGTEAFF.